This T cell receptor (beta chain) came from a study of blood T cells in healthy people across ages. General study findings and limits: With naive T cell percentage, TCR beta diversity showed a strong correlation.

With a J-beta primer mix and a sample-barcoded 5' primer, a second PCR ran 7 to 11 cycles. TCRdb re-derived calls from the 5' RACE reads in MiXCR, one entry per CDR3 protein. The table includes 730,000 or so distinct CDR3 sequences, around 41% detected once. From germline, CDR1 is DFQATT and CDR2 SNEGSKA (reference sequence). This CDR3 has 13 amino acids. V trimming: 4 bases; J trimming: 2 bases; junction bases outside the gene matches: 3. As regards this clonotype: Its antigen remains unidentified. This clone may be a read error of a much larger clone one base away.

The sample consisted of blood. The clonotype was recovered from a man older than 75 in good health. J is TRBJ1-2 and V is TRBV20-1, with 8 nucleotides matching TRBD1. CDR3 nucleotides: TGCAGTGCTACCCGGACAGGGAACTATGGCTACACCTTC. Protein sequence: CSATRTGNYGYTF.